This T cell receptor beta chain emerged from a study of human T cells and chemical hapten exposure. What the library attached to individual cDNA molecules were unique molecular identifiers. Source study methods: With a range of about 23,224 to 700,000, the median per sample was around 96,000 TCRs. Via MiXCR, TCRdb re-called the RACE reads, giving one row per CDR3 protein. TCRdb's processing, not the authors' own work, is the source of the V and J calls. The table has 89,000 or so distinct CDR3 sequences, 7.5% to 9.5% seen once; the top ten hold around 2.6%. Time point in this sample: pre-sensitization, week 0. Treatment denoted: therapeutic diphenylcyclopropenone sensitization with weekly scalp DPC. Germline CDR1 and CDR2: MNHEY and SVGEGT. The CDR3 covers 12 residues. This clonotype occurred many times. Its antigen is not known. Findings and caveats of the study: DPC sensitization produced no change in TCRs with frequency above 1 in 1000.

This sequence was found in a middle-aged man with alopecia areata. Some clones in this sample may be carry-over from other donors' samples. The V call is TRBV6-2 or TRBV6-3, the J call TRBJ2-5; D unclear. This specimen consisted of whole blood, obtained in connection with sensitization to the hapten diphenylcyclopropenone (DPC). The CDR3 nucleotides are TGTGAGCCAGCTCCGTACCAAGAGACCCAGTACTTC. Translated, it gives CEPAPYQETQYF.